This passage covers 25 T cell receptor beta chains from one sample sequenced in a study of T cells after yellow fever vaccination. TCRdb recomputed calls from the 5' RACE reads with MiXCR, one row per CDR3 protein. The table shows about 230,000 distinct CDR3 sequences, with approximately 6.7% occurring only once. The sequencing used CD4+ T cells sorted from PBMCs, collected on the day of the yellow fever booster vaccination. All receptors derive from a man aged 30 to 45 who received the YFV17D yellow fever vaccine.

The V call is TRBV4-3, the J call TRBJ1-2; D not resolved. From germline, CDR1 is LGHNA and CDR2 YSLEER. Trimming removed 0 bases at V and 9 bases at J, with 8 bases between. The CDR3 consists of 12 residues. The CDR3 coding sequence is TGCGCCAGCAGCCAAGATGGGTGGAGCTACACCTTC. It encodes CASSQDGWSYTF.

This clonotype was observed a handful of times. The V and J genes are TRBV7-2 and TRBJ2-3; 11 bases agree with TRBD2. Trimming cost V 5 bases and J 5 bases; bases outside gene matches: 6. Germline V gene data show CDR1 as SGHTA and CDR2 as FQGNSA. This CDR3 is built from 15 residues. CDR3 amino acids: CASSPTSGRLDTQYF. The DNA of the CDR3 is TGTGCCAGCAGCCCTACTAGCGGGAGATTAGATACGCAGTATTTT.

The chain employs TRBV2 and TRBJ2-1, with D uncertain. The CDR3 totals 14 residues. Trimming removed 7 bases at V and 2 bases at J, with 12 bases between. Per germline, CDR1 SNHLY and CDR2 FYNNEI. The CDR3 DNA sequence: TGTGCCAGCAACCTAGAGGCGCCCTACAATGAGCAGTTCTTC. This translates into CASNLEAPYNEQFF.

The chain has TRBV20-1 and TRBJ1-5; D gene unclear. Germline loops: CDR1 DFQATT, CDR2 SNEGSKA (reference sequence). This CDR3 is 14 amino acids long. V dropped 3 bases and J dropped 0 bases, with 9 bases sitting between them. The CDR3 loop is CSARGQLSNQPQHF. The DNA of the CDR3 is TGCAGTGCTAGGGGCCAGCTTAGCAATCAGCCCCAGCATTTT.

V usage is TRBV7-2 and J usage is TRBJ2-7, with unresolved D. The ends were cut back, 1 base at V and 3 bases at J, with 7 bases in the middle. In germline, CDR1 is SGHTA, CDR2 FQGNSA. This CDR3 comprises 13 residues. The CDR3, as DNA: TGTGCCAGCAGCTTAGGAAGTTACTACGAGCAGTACTTC. Amino acid sequence: CASSLGSYYEQYF.

Ten or more counts support this clonotype. The V and J genes are TRBV7-9 and TRBJ1-2; 7 bases fit TRBD1. V dropped 5 bases and J dropped 7; count of bases not matched to a gene: 4. The CDR3 is 12 amino acids. Germline CDR1 and CDR2: SEHNR and FQNEAQ (reference sequence). Here the CDR3 reads CASSPGTAGYTF. As DNA, the CDR3 is TGTGCCAGCAGCCCCGGGACAGCTGGCTACACCTTC.

This clonotype was observed at least ten times. The rearrangement joins TRBV3-1 to TRBJ2-1; D uncertain. V lost 2 bases, J lost 0 bases, and 5 bases lay in between. The CDR3 extends over 14 amino acids. The germline gives CDR1 LGHDT, CDR2 YNNKEL (reference sequence). CDR3 sequence: CASSQRSSYNEQFF. CDR3 bases: TGTGCCAGCAGCCAAAGAAGCTCCTACAATGAGCAGTTCTTC.

Ten or more counts support this clonotype. V is TRBV3-1 and J is TRBJ2-7, with D possibly matching TRBD1 (5 bases). Germline V gives CDR1 LGHDT, CDR2 YNNKEL (reference sequence). Trimming removed 6 bases at V and 2 bases at J, with 8 bases between. The CDR3 extends over 12 amino acids. The CDR3 loop is CASSQGPYEQYF. CDR3 DNA sequence: TGTGCCAGCAGTCAGGGCCCCTACGAGCAGTACTTC.

The sample holds many counts of this clonotype. The chain carries TRBV20-1 and TRBJ2-7; 8 positions match TRBD2. The CDR3 has 14 residues. V shed 4 bases and J 4 bases; nucleotides not matched to a gene: 9. Germline V CDR1 and CDR2: DFQATT, SNEGSKA (reference sequence). The CDR3 here is CSAIASGRGYEQYF. Written as DNA, the CDR3 is TGCAGTGCTATTGCAAGCGGGAGAGGGTACGAGCAGTACTTC.

This clonotype was seen repeatedly, ten times or more. The chain combines TRBV7-9 with TRBJ2-5; D is undetermined. The CDR3 is 13 amino acids. Germline V gives CDR1 SEHNR, CDR2 FQNEAQ (reference sequence). Trimming took 2 bases from V and 7 from J, leaving 11 bases between them. CDR3 residues: CASSLPPGVTQYF. CDR3 nucleotide sequence: TGTGCCAGCAGCTTACCTCCTGGGGTGACCCAGTACTTC. Complete variable domain (other parts from reference TRBV7-9 and TRBJ2-5): DTGVSQNPRHKITKRGQNVTFRCDPISEHNRLYWYRQTLGQGPEFLTYFQNEAQLEKSRLLSDRFSAERPKGSFSTLEIQRTEQGDSAMYLCASSLPPGVTQYFGPGTRLLVL.

The table lists this clonotype with many counts. V usage is TRBV5-1 and J usage is TRBJ2-3, with 11 positions matching TRBD2. In germline, CDR1 is SGHRS, CDR2 YFSETQ. Trimming at V came to 5 bases and at J to 8 bases, leaving 7 bases not matched to a gene. This CDR3 has 14 amino acids. The chain's CDR3 is CASSLAGGPSTQYF. The CDR3 DNA reads as TGCGCCAGCAGTTTAGCGGGAGGGCCAAGTACGCAGTATTTT.

Many counts were recorded for this clonotype. The rearrangement uses TRBV24-1 and TRBJ2-5; D possibly corresponds to TRBD1 (5 bases). Looked up from germline, CDR1 is KGHDR and CDR2 is SFDVKD. The length of the CDR3 is 14 residues. Trimming shortened V by 3 bases and J by 5 bases, and 12 bases separated the two germline ends. This CDR3 is CATSDPGKGETQYF. The CDR3 region has the DNA TGTGCCACCAGTGATCCAGGGAAGGGTGAGACCCAGTACTTC.

Ten or more counts support this clonotype. CDR3 DNA sequence: TGTGCCAGCAGCTTAGCGGCGAGGCGGGGATCGGGACACACCGGGGAGCTGTTTTTT. It encodes CASSLAARRGSGHTGELFF. This chain connects TRBV7-9 to TRBJ2-2; TRBD2 is a possible D gene (6 bases). Germline assignment: CDR1 SEHNR and CDR2 FQNEAQ (reference sequence). The CDR3 is made up of 19 amino acids. V lost 0 bases to trimming and J lost 3 bases, with 20 bases between them.

In its sample, this clonotype was seen many times. This chain uses TRBV7-6 with TRBJ2-1, with D maybe TRBD2 (5 bases). CDR1 is SGHVS and CDR2 is FNYEAQ in the germline V gene. Deletions cut 3 bases from V and 8 bases from J, with 20 bases between. This CDR3 spans 16 amino acids. The CDR3 DNA sequence: TGTGCCAGCAGCTTTTTGGGGAGTCGGAGTAAGGATGAGCAGTTCTTC. It encodes CASSFLGSRSKDEQFF.

This clonotype was picked up many times. The J gene is TRBJ2-7, the V gene TRBV20-1; D possibly corresponds to TRBD2 (6 bases). CDR1 DFQATT and CDR2 SNEGSKA come from the germline V gene (reference sequence). The CDR3 runs 14 residues. V lost 4 bases to trimming and J lost 5 bases, with 18 bases between them. The CDR3 protein is CSAIPSAGGNEQYF. CDR3 nucleotide sequence: TGCAGTGCTATCCCTTCCGCCGGGGGAAACGAGCAGTACTTC.

This clonotype was detected a few times. The CDR3, as DNA: TGCAGCGTCGCCACGGACAGGACCGAGCAGTACTTC. This encodes CSVATDRTEQYF. The chain couples TRBV29-1 to TRBJ2-7; 7 bases match TRBD1. V gave up 6 bases and J gave up 6 bases; unmatched junction bases: 8. This CDR3 is built from 12 residues. In germline, CDR1 is SQVTM, CDR2 ANQGSEA.

This clonotype was seen only a few times. J is TRBJ2-5 and V is TRBV25-1; 7 positions agree with TRBD2. The V gene end was trimmed by 4 bases and the J gene end by 5 bases; junction bases not matched to a gene: 4. The CDR3 is 13 amino acids. CDR1 is MGHDK, CDR2 SYGVNS, per germline. CDR3 bases: TGTGCCAGCAGTGTGGGAGGGCTTGAGACCCAGTACTTC. It specifies CASSVGGLETQYF.

CDR3 DNA sequence: TGTGCCAGCAGTCGATCCGTTCAGGGGAAATCTGGAAACACCATATATTTT. Protein product: CASSRSVQGKSGNTIYF. The V call is TRBV25-1, the J call TRBJ1-3; weak D call: TRBD1 (6 bases). V lost 5 bases and J 1 base, leaving 18 bases between the germline ends. The CDR3 is 17 residues long. Germline CDR1 is MGHDK and CDR2 is SYGVNS.

This clonotype came up a few times. The chain recombines TRBV7-2 with TRBJ2-5; 12 bases align to TRBD2. CDR3 length equals 15 residues. V lost 2 bases, J lost 5 bases, and 3 bases stayed unmatched. Germline CDR1 reads SGHTA; CDR2 reads FQGNSA. CDR3 DNA: TGTGCCAGCAGCTTATCTGGACTAGCGGGGGAGACCCAGTACTTC. This gives the protein CASSLSGLAGETQYF.

V is TRBV5-1 and J is TRBJ2-6, with TRBD1 matching 7 bases. There are 17 residues in the CDR3. Per the germline V gene, CDR1 is SGHRS and CDR2 is YFSETQ. Trimming took 5 bases from V and 2 from J; bases not matched to a gene: 10. DNA of the CDR3: TGCGCCAGCAGAGCATGGCAGGGGGTGCCTGGGGCCAACGTCCTGACTTTC. Its translation is CASRAWQGVPGANVLTF.

The J gene is TRBJ2-1, the V gene TRBV9, with 11 bases aligning to TRBD2. In germline, CDR1 is SGDLS, CDR2 YYNGEE. After removal of 3 bases from V and 9 bases from J, the junction contained 17 bases not matched to a gene. This CDR3 is built from 18 residues. The CDR3, as DNA: TGTGCCAGCAGCGGGGACGGGCTAGCGGGAGGTCCGGTCTTTGAGCAGTTCTTC. Protein sequence: CASSGDGLAGGPVFEQFF.

The rearrangement uses TRBV4-3 and TRBJ1-5; 9 positions agree with TRBD1. J gave up 7 bases and V 3 bases, and 7 bases lay outside the gene matches. CDR3 length equals 15 residues. CDR1 is LGHNA, CDR2 YSLEER, per germline. The CDR3 reads CASSQSQGARQPQHF. CDR3 sequence (DNA): TGCGCCAGCAGCCAGTCACAGGGGGCACGACAGCCCCAGCATTTT.

This clonotype was detected many times. The chain combines TRBV12-3 or TRBV12-4 with TRBJ1-5; TRBD1 matches 7 bases. V was clipped by 7 bases and J by 4 bases; unmatched bases: 7. This CDR3 region has 14 residues. In DNA, the CDR3 is TGTGCCAGCACTCCCCAGGGGGGGAATCAGCCCCAGCATTTT. Protein: CASTPQGGNQPQHF.

This clonotype turned up a few times. The gene calls are TRBV7-2 and TRBJ1-2; D is unresolved. Germline CDR1 SGHTA, CDR2 FQGNSA. This CDR3 region has 12 residues. Trimming removed 3 bases at V and 8 bases at J, with 10 bases between. CDR3 in amino acids: CASSLYNHGYTF. The CDR3 coding sequence is TGTGCCAGCAGCTTGTATAACCACGGCTACACCTTC.

In its sample, this clonotype was seen a few times. The chain has TRBV4-2 and TRBJ2-7; 9 bases are a match to TRBD1. This CDR3 contains 18 residues. The V gene end was trimmed by 1 base and the J gene end by 6 bases; junction bases not matched to a gene: 16. Per the germline V gene, CDR1 is LGHNA and CDR2 is YNFKEQ. The DNA of the CDR3 is TGTGCCAGCAGCCAAGGAGGGGGCAAGGGACAGGGTGGGCGCGAGCAGTACTTC. Translated: CASSQGGGKGQGGREQYF.